The next 21 T cell receptor beta chains were all read from a single sample in a study of ipilimumab plus nivolumab after autologous stem cell transplantation. Profiled with immunoSEQ multiplex PCR; TCRdb holds only in-frame clones, not every one. The sample carries about 13,000 clones, less than 80% recorded once. The source material was PBMCs, sampled in a trial of ipilimumab plus nivolumab as post-transplant consolidation. These receptors all stem from a male donor with diffuse large B-cell lymphoma.

This clone was counted only a few times. The chain uses TRBV7-8 and TRBJ2-5; no firm D call. CDR3 size: 13 residues. V was pared by 2 bases and J by 3 bases, with 7 bases between. The germline V gene has CDR1 SGHVS and CDR2 FQNEAQ. The CDR3 protein is CASSLPVEETQYF. As DNA, the CDR3 is TGTGCCAGCAGCTTACCAGTAGAAGAGACCCAGTACTTC. The whole variable domain, remainder taken from reference TRBV7-8 and TRBJ2-5, is GAGVSQSPRYKVAKRGQDVALRCDPISGHVSLFWYQQALGQGPEFLTYFQNEAQLDKSGLPSDRFFAERPEGSVSTLKIQRTQQEDSAVYLCASSLPVEETQYFGPGTRLLVL.

This sequence joins TRBV6-1 and TRBJ2-2, with a possible D match to TRBD1 (6 bases). Germline loops: CDR1 MNHNS, CDR2 SASEGT. The V gene lost 0 bases and the J gene lost 5 bases, with 16 bases spanning the gap. The CDR3 spans 17 residues. CDR3 region: CASSEAGRGRNTGELFF. CDR3 sequence (DNA): TGTGCCAGCAGTGAAGCGGGCAGGGGACGGAATACCGGGGAGCTGTTTTTT.

The gene calls are TRBV7-3 and TRBJ2-2; possible D gene TRBD2, 6 bases. The ends were cut back, 2 bases at V and 3 bases at J, with 7 bases in the middle. This CDR3 comprises 14 residues. Germline loops: CDR1 SGHTA, CDR2 FQGTGA. The CDR3 protein is CASSLSGDTGELFF. In DNA form, the CDR3 reads TGTGCCAGCAGCTTATCGGGGGACACCGGGGAGCTGTTTTTT.

The chain carries TRBV6-5 and TRBJ1-6; D gene ambiguous. This CDR3 has 13 amino acids. Trimming took 2 bases from V and 13 from J, leaving 12 bases between them. The germline gives CDR1 MNHEY, CDR2 SVGAGI. DNA for the CDR3: TGTGCCAGCAGTTACCTGGCCACGCAGCCCCTCCACTTT. Translating gives CASSYLATQPLHF.

This sequence joins TRBV5-6 and TRBJ1-5; TRBD1 agrees at 8 bases. J gave up 0 bases and V 4 bases, and 3 bases lay outside the gene matches. The CDR3 contains 15 residues. CDR1 is SGHDT, CDR2 YYEEEE, per germline. The CDR3 reads CASSQTGVSNQPQHF. The CDR3, as DNA: TGTGCCAGCAGCCAGACAGGGGTTAGCAATCAGCCCCAGCATTTT.

The rearrangement links TRBV27 to TRBJ2-7; the D call may be TRBD1 or TRBD2 (6 bases each). Germline loops: CDR1 MNHEY, CDR2 SMNVEV (reference sequence). V was clipped by 5 bases and J by 3 bases, with 20 bases between them. CDR3 length: 16 residues. The CDR3, as DNA: TGTGCCAGCAGTCGCCAAGGGGGGCGAAACTTCTACGAGCAGTACTTC. It encodes CASSRQGGRNFYEQYF.

As DNA, the CDR3 is TGTGCCAGCAGCTTAGATGGCGGGGGAAATTACAATGAGCAGTTCTTC. This encodes CASSLDGGGNYNEQFF. This rearrangement joins TRBV7-8 to TRBJ2-1; 7 nucleotides align to TRBD2. The trim removed 1 base at V and 4 bases at J, leaving 7 bases unmatched. This CDR3 is built from 16 residues. Germline CDR1 is SGHVS and CDR2 is FQNEAQ.

This rearrangement joins TRBV4-1 to TRBJ2-5; 14 nucleotides agree with TRBD2. CDR1 is MGHRA, CDR2 YSYEKL, per germline. V gave up 5 bases and J gave up 5 bases; unmatched junction bases: 10. The CDR3 consists of 17 residues. The CDR3 spells CASSSQGLAGAGETQYF. The DNA of the CDR3 is TGCGCCAGCAGCTCTCAGGGACTAGCGGGGGCGGGGGAGACCCAGTACTTC.

In its sample, this clone ranks as medium-sized. The chain combines TRBV6-6 with TRBJ1-6, with 9 nucleotides matching TRBD1. Germline CDR1 and CDR2: MNHNY and SVGAGI (reference sequence). The trim removed 2 bases at V and 10 bases at J, leaving 6 bases unmatched. CDR3 length: 15 residues. This chain's CDR3 is CASSYLGQGSSPLHF. Here the CDR3 DNA reads TGTGCCAGCAGTTACCTGGGACAGGGCTCATCACCCCTCCACTTT.

The chain links TRBV28 to TRBJ1-2; D is uncertain. This CDR3 is built from 15 residues. CDR1 is MDHEN and CDR2 is SYDVKM in the germline V gene. Trimming stripped 10 bases from V and 0 bases from J, with 18 bases between. The CDR3 DNA is TGTGCCATTTTGAGGAGCAGGCCAGCTAACTATGGCTACACCTTC. Its protein product is CAILRSRPANYGYTF.

The rearrangement uses TRBV10-3 and TRBJ1-1; maybe TRBD1 (5 bases). The ends were cut back, 5 bases at V and 1 base at J, with 8 bases in the middle. The CDR3 totals 13 residues. In germline, CDR1 is ENHRY, CDR2 SYGVKD. As DNA, the CDR3 is TGTGCCATCAGTAAGGGGCAGAACACTGAAGCTTTCTTT. This translates into CAISKGQNTEAFF.

The chain is built from TRBV7-8 and TRBJ1-2; D is possibly TRBD1 (5 bases). CDR3 length: 13 residues. With 1 base removed from V and 4 bases from J, the gap between germline ends came to 7 bases. Germline CDR1 is SGHVS and CDR2 is FQNEAQ. The chain's CDR3 is CASSLGGAYGYTF. The CDR3, as DNA: TGTGCCAGCAGCTTAGGGGGCGCCTATGGCTACACCTTC.

This clone is labeled medium-sized. The chain joins TRBV5-4 to TRBJ2-7, with 11 bases identical to TRBD2. The V gene's germline CDR1 is SGHNT and CDR2 YYREEE (reference sequence). This CDR3 spans 14 amino acids. After removal of 7 bases from V and 7 bases from J, the junction contained 10 bases not matched to a gene. The CDR3 coding sequence is TGTGCCAGCGGGATAGCGGGGGGGATGCAAGAGCAGTACTTC. Protein sequence: CASGIAGGMQEQYF.

In this sample, this clone turned up a few times. This rearrangement joins TRBV19 to TRBJ1-1, with 7 bases matching TRBD1. Germline V gene data show CDR1 as LNHDA and CDR2 as SQIVND (reference sequence). CDR3 size: 15 residues. V lost 1 base, J lost 3 bases, and 5 bases stayed unmatched. CDR3 sequence: CASSIGDSLYTEAFF. The CDR3 coding sequence is TGTGCCAGTAGTATAGGGGACAGCCTGTACACTGAAGCTTTCTTT.

The chain is built from TRBV19 and TRBJ1-5; tentative D call: TRBD1 (6 bases). CDR1 is LNHDA and CDR2 is SQIVND in the germline V gene (reference sequence). The CDR3 has 15 amino acids. V lost 3 bases and J lost 4, with 13 bases in between. The CDR3 loop reads CASSMGEGVNQPQHF. The CDR3 coding sequence is TGTGCCAGTAGTATGGGTGAGGGGGTTAATCAGCCCCAGCATTTT.

The chain couples TRBV15 to TRBJ2-3; D not certain. The CDR3 covers 12 residues. Germline lookup yields CDR1 LNHNV and CDR2 YYDKDF (reference sequence). Deletions cut 5 bases from V and 6 bases from J, with 9 bases between. The CDR3 region is CATSSGIDTQYF. The CDR3 bases are TGTGCCACCAGCTCGGGTATTGATACGCAGTATTTT.

The V and J genes are TRBV18 and TRBJ2-2, with D uncertain. This CDR3 comprises 15 residues. V lost 0 bases and J lost 1, with 6 bases in between. Germline V gene sequence: CDR1 KGHSH, CDR2 LQKENI. Here the CDR3 reads CASSPPAGNTGELFF. The CDR3, as DNA: TGTGCCAGCTCACCACCGGCCGGGAACACCGGGGAGCTGTTTTTT.

The chain joins TRBV7-4 to TRBJ2-5; D could derive from TRBD1 or TRBD2 (5 bases each). The CDR3 runs to 15 residues. CDR1 SGHVT and CDR2 SQSDAQ come from the germline V gene. Trimming stripped 5 bases from V and 5 bases from J, with 18 bases between. CDR3 DNA: TGTGCCAGCAGCACCCCTCGGGAAGGGGTCGAGACCCAGTACTTC. Its protein product is CASSTPREGVETQYF.

The rearrangement uses TRBV28 and TRBJ2-7, with a possible D match to TRBD2 (6 bases). The germline V gene has CDR1 MDHEN and CDR2 SYDVKM. Trimming took off 5 bases at V and 9 bases at J, with 20 bases between the two ends. The CDR3 totals 14 residues. CDR3 nucleotides: TGTGCCAGCAGTGCGGGGACCGAATCTTCGGGGCAGTACTTC. Protein sequence: CASSAGTESSGQYF.

This clone was seen a few times. The chain employs TRBV2 and TRBJ2-1; 13 bases line up with TRBD2. The CDR3 has 15 residues. V was pared by 6 bases and J by 7 bases, with 6 bases of the junction left unmatched. From germline, CDR1 is SNHLY and CDR2 FYNNEI. In DNA form, the CDR3 reads TGTGCCAGCAGCAACCCGGGACTAGCGGGAAATGAGCAGTTCTTC. Translated: CASSNPGLAGNEQFF. Full variable domain (missing parts from reference TRBV2 and TRBJ2-1): EPEVTQTPSHQVTQMGQEVILRCVPISNHLYFYWYRQILGQKVEFLVSFYNNEISEKSEIFDDQFSVERPDGSNFTLKIRSTKLEDSAMYFCASSNPGLAGNEQFFGPGTRLTVL.

This clone was recorded a few times. CDR3 nucleotides: TGTGCCAGCAGTTGGACAGGGATAATGAACACTGAAGCTTTCTTT. This sequence encodes CASSWTGIMNTEAFF. This chain links TRBV6-6 with TRBJ1-1, with 8 positions matching TRBD1. CDR1 MNHNY and CDR2 SVGAGI come from the germline V gene (reference sequence). Losses at the gene ends were 4 bases for V and 0 bases for J; bases not matched to a gene: 4. This CDR3 spans 15 amino acids.